This TCR beta chain was retrieved from a study of cytomegalovirus exposure and HLA in healthy donors. The germline V gene encodes CDR1 WSHSY and CDR2 SAAADI. The V end lost 3 bases, the J end lost 7 bases, and 10 bases lay between the germline ends. The CDR3 sequence is 13 residues long. Findings and caveats of the study: TCR clusters originating in the first cohort tended to co-occur in the roughly 130 validation repertoires, according to a later analysis. In vitro checks showed that a few CMV-associated chains really do target CMV antigens.

Concerning this clone: What it binds is unknown.

The data were produced by immunoSEQ multiplex PCR, yet TCRdb's version contains in-frame clones alone and is incomplete. The sample contains nearly 200,000 clones, 84% of which appear only once. The clonotype originates from a woman in her thirties in good health and CMV-seropositive. The sequenced sample was PBMCs. J is TRBJ1-5 and V is TRBV10-2, with D possibly TRBD1 on 5 matching bases. This chain's CDR3 is CASSDREPQPQHF. The DNA for the CDR3 is TGCGCCAGCAGTGACAGGGAACCCCAGCCCCAGCATTTT.